A selection of T cell receptor beta chains follows, all from one sample in a study of cytomegalovirus exposure and HLA in healthy donors. Sequencing was performed with immunoSEQ multiplex PCR; in TCRdb, only in-frame clones are kept and a portion is missing. This sample has about 300,000 clones, with 70% to 90% found just once. The sample comprised PBMCs. Receptors were obtained from a man in his forties in good health and CMV-seropositive. CDR3s include the opening cysteine and the closing phenylalanine or tryptophan. Fields, in order: clone size, V gene, D gene, J gene, CDR3 protein, CDR3 DNA. The D gene is left open where the match is weak. Rows may omit the clone size; those that give it use once, few, many or a size class.

clone size: .; V gene: TRBV7-2; D gene: TRBD1; J gene: TRBJ2-7; CDR3 protein: CASSRGTGASYEQYF; CDR3 DNA: TGTGCCAGTTCCCGAGGGACAGGGGCGTCCTACGAGCAGTACTTC
clone size: .; V gene: TRBV18; D gene: .; J gene: TRBJ2-3; CDR3 protein: CASSPGGSTDTQYF; CDR3 DNA: TGTGCCAGCTCACCAGGAGGGAGCACAGATACGCAGTATTTT
clone size: .; V gene: TRBV11-2; D gene: .; J gene: TRBJ2-3; CDR3 protein: CASSPEWGRDTQYF; CDR3 DNA: TGTGCCAGCAGCCCCGAGTGGGGGCGAGATACGCAGTATTTT
clone size: .; V gene: TRBV10-2; D gene: .; J gene: TRBJ2-7; CDR3 protein: CASSESLGAAYEQYF; CDR3 DNA: TGCGCCAGCAGTGAGTCGCTGGGGGCCGCGTACGAGCAGTACTTC
clone size: .; V gene: TRBV5-6; D gene: TRBD1; J gene: TRBJ2-7; CDR3 protein: CASSLHTGALSYEQYF; CDR3 DNA: TGTGCCAGCAGCCTCCATACAGGGGCCCTCTCCTACGAGCAGTACTTC
clone size: .; V gene: TRBV30; D gene: TRBD2; J gene: TRBJ2-1; CDR3 protein: CAWSVRLAGSYNEQFF; CDR3 DNA: TGTGCCTGGAGTGTGAGGCTAGCGGGTTCCTACAATGAGCAGTTCTTC
clone size: few; V gene: TRBV19; D gene: .; J gene: TRBJ1-1; CDR3 protein: CASNKGQNTEAFF; CDR3 DNA: TGTGCCAGTAATAAGGGACAGAACACTGAAGCTTTCTTT
clone size: .; V gene: TRBV30; D gene: .; J gene: TRBJ2-2; CDR3 protein: CAWSGDRGGELFF; CDR3 DNA: TGTGCCTGGAGCGGGGATCGGGGCGGGGAGCTGTTTTTT
clone size: .; V gene: TRBV7-6; D gene: .; J gene: TRBJ2-1; CDR3 protein: CASSPPGHESAYNEQFF; CDR3 DNA: TGTGCCAGCAGCCCCCCCGGTCACGAGTCCGCCTACAATGAGCAGTTCTTC
clone size: .; V gene: TRBV28; D gene: TRBD1; J gene: TRBJ1-2; CDR3 protein: CASSSWDRGPYEGYTF; CDR3 DNA: TGTGCCAGCAGTTCATGGGACAGGGGGCCGTATGAGGGCTACACCTTC
clone size: .; V gene: TRBV14; D gene: TRBD1; J gene: TRBJ1-4; CDR3 protein: CASSQEGQGISPEKLFF; CDR3 DNA: TGTGCCAGCAGCCAAGAGGGACAGGGAATCTCTCCTGAAAAACTGTTTTTT
clone size: few; V gene: TRBV18; D gene: TRBD1; J gene: TRBJ1-2; CDR3 protein: CASSPLTGVYGYTF; CDR3 DNA: TGTGCCAGCTCACCACTGACAGGGGTCTATGGCTACACCTTC
clone size: once; V gene: TRBV7-9; D gene: .; J gene: TRBJ2-7; CDR3 protein: CSSSNERDEQYF; CDR3 DNA: TGTTCCAGCAGCAACGAGCGAGACGAGCAGTACTTC
clone size: once; V gene: TRBV5-1; D gene: .; J gene: TRBJ2-4; CDR3 protein: CASSFTGRIQYF; CDR3 DNA: TGCGCCAGCAGCTTTACAGGTCGGATTCAGTACTTC
clone size: few; V gene: TRBV27; D gene: .; J gene: TRBJ2-3; CDR3 protein: CASSLYAGVTDTQYF; CDR3 DNA: TGTGCCAGCAGTTTATATGCAGGGGTCACAGATACGCAGTATTTT
clone size: .; V gene: TRBV15; D gene: .; J gene: TRBJ2-1; CDR3 protein: CATSRGATQYNEQFF; CDR3 DNA: TGTGCCACCAGCAGAGGCGCGACACAGTACAATGAGCAGTTCTTC
clone size: .; V gene: TRBV6-6; D gene: .; J gene: TRBJ2-7; CDR3 protein: CASSPRWEQYF; CDR3 DNA: TGTGCCAGCTCCCCCAGGTGGGAGCAGTACTTC
clone size: .; V gene: TRBV7-6; D gene: TRBD1; J gene: TRBJ2-5; CDR3 protein: CASSSYSDRAGETQYF; CDR3 DNA: TGTGCCAGCAGCTCATACTCGGACAGGGCGGGGGAGACCCAGTACTTC
clone size: .; V gene: TRBV30; D gene: TRBD1; J gene: TRBJ1-2; CDR3 protein: CAWSATRTGNYGYTF; CDR3 DNA: TGTGCCTGGAGTGCAACCCGGACAGGGAACTATGGCTACACCTTC
clone size: .; V gene: TRBV19; D gene: TRBD2; J gene: TRBJ2-7; CDR3 protein: CASSMAGGPYEQYF; CDR3 DNA: TGTGCCAGTAGTATGGCGGGAGGACCCTACGAGCAGTACTTC
clone size: .; V gene: TRBV30; D gene: TRBD2; J gene: TRBJ2-1; CDR3 protein: CAWSVVLATYNEQFF; CDR3 DNA: TGTGCCTGGAGTGTAGTACTAGCGACCTACAATGAGCAGTTCTTC
clone size: .; V gene: TRBV15; D gene: .; J gene: TRBJ1-1; CDR3 protein: CATSRDQGVNTEAFF; CDR3 DNA: TGTGCCACCAGCAGAGATCAGGGTGTGAACACTGAAGCTTTCTTT
clone size: .; V gene: TRBV7-7; D gene: TRBD1; J gene: TRBJ1-4; CDR3 protein: CASSPDRGEKLFF; CDR3 DNA: TGTGCTAGCAGCCCGGACAGGGGAGAAAAACTGTTTTTT
clone size: .; V gene: TRBV9; D gene: TRBD1; J gene: TRBJ2-2; CDR3 protein: CASSDLDRGWNGELFF; CDR3 DNA: TGTGCCAGCAGTGACCTGGACAGGGGGTGGAACGGGGAGCTGTTTTTT
clone size: .; V gene: TRBV28; D gene: .; J gene: TRBJ2-5; CDR3 protein: CASSFEYQETQYF; CDR3 DNA: TGTGCCAGCAGTTTTGAGTACCAAGAGACCCAGTACTTC
clone size: once; V gene: TRBV18; D gene: TRBD1; J gene: TRBJ1-2; CDR3 protein: CASSRGQGDGYTF; CDR3 DNA: TGTGCCAGCTCACGTGGACAGGGCGATGGCTACACCTTC
clone size: .; V gene: TRBV10-3; D gene: TRBD1; J gene: TRBJ1-1; CDR3 protein: CAISGRDRIEAFF; CDR3 DNA: TGTGCCATCAGTGGCCGGGACAGGATTGAAGCTTTCTTT
clone size: once; V gene: TRBV6-5; D gene: .; J gene: TRBJ2-7; CDR3 protein: CASSRIGSSYEQYF; CDR3 DNA: TGTGCCAGCAGTCGAATCGGGAGCTCCTACGAGCAGTACTTC
clone size: .; V gene: TRBV7-6; D gene: TRBD1; J gene: TRBJ1-2; CDR3 protein: CASSLAQFGTGVYGYTF; CDR3 DNA: TGTGCCAGCAGCTTAGCGCAATTTGGGACAGGGGTCTATGGCTACACCTTC